The next 5 T cell receptor beta chains were all read from a single sample in a study of blood T cell repertoires in COVID-19. Using immunoSEQ multiplex PCR, the repertoire was profiled, and TCRdb retains in-frame clones only, with some absent. This sample has around 200,000 clones, with roughly 80% found just once. Input material: peripheral blood. These receptors were taken from an elderly woman with acute or convalescent COVID-19.

The rearrangement links TRBV11-2 to TRBJ2-7; maybe TRBD1 (5 bases). Trimming shortened V by 5 bases and J by 5 bases, and 16 bases separated the two germline ends. Germline loops: CDR1 SGHAT, CDR2 FQNNGV. The CDR3 contains 14 residues. The CDR3 DNA sequence: TGTGCCAGCAGCCGACAAAGGGGTCGAGACGAGCAGTACTTC. Translation: CASSRQRGRDEQYF.

The V gene is TRBV11-3, the J gene TRBJ2-1, with 12 bases that match TRBD1. V lost 4 bases, J lost 3 bases, and 4 bases stayed unmatched. The CDR3 is 16 amino acids. Germline loops: CDR1 SGHNT, CDR2 YENEEA. Here the CDR3 reads CASSSGTGGVYNEQFF. Written as DNA, the CDR3 is TGTGCCAGCAGCTCCGGGACAGGGGGCGTCTACAATGAGCAGTTCTTC.

A single count supports this clone. The chain's CDR3 is CASSLPSPGELFF. CDR3 nucleotides: TGTGCCAGCAGTTTACCCAGTCCCGGGGAGCTGTTTTTT. The chain has TRBV6-2 or TRBV6-3 and TRBJ2-2; D is unclear. This CDR3 contains 13 residues. V was clipped by 4 bases and J by 6 bases, with 9 bases between them. Germline CDR1 reads MNHEY; CDR2 reads SVGEGT.

This chain links TRBV30 with TRBJ2-1; 16 bases match TRBD2. This CDR3 is 15 amino acids long. With V trimmed by 0 bases and J by 7 bases, 0 bases remained unmatched. CDR1 is GTSNPN and CDR2 is SVGIG in the germline V gene (reference sequence). For the CDR3, the DNA is TGTGCCTGGAGTGTGGGACTAGCGGGGGGGAATGAGCAGTTCTTC. It is translated as CAWSVGLAGGNEQFF.

This clone was observed once. V and J are TRBV11-3 and TRBJ1-1; a possible D gene is TRBD1 (6 bases). CDR1 is SGHNT and CDR2 is YENEEA in the germline V gene. V was cut by 4 bases and J by 0 bases, with 27 bases left in between. This CDR3 comprises 20 residues. Written as DNA, the CDR3 is TGTGCCAGCAGCTCGACAGGACAGCTCAACGACCACCCCATGAACACTGAAGCTTTCTTT. Translated: CASSSTGQLNDHPMNTEAFF.